These T cell receptor beta chains were read from a single sample in a study of T cell repertoires in cytomegalovirus infection. Antigens for these TCRs are unknown. In TCRdb, the reads were re-called with MiXCR into one record per CDR3 protein. The sample consists of 750,000 to 900,000 distinct CDR3 sequences, roughly 28% of them appearing once. The sample was cultured CD8+ T cells from PBMCs, taken from culture after CMV antigen stimulation. The receptors shown here come from a human donor in good health (CMV status not recorded). Some clones in this sample may be carry-over from other donors' samples. Each CDR3 is given with its conserved first and last residue. A D gene is named only where the DNA matches it firmly. Part of the rows lack a size; the others show once, few, many or a class for expanded clones.

cdr3_aa	cdr3_nt	clone_size	j_call	d_call	v_call
CASRASGDEQFF	TGTGCCAGCAGAGCGAGCGGGGATGAGCAGTTCTTC	NA	TRBJ2-1	TRBD2	TRBV12-3/TRBV12-4
CASSQVRTGVYEQYF	TGCGCCAGCAGCCAAGTTCGGACAGGAGTCTACGAGCAGTACTTC	NA	TRBJ2-7	TRBD1	TRBV4-3
CASSVVTGPYNEQFF	TGTGCCAGTAGTGTAGTGACAGGGCCCTACAATGAGCAGTTCTTC	NA	TRBJ2-1	TRBD1	TRBV19
CASSQNRVDTEAFF	TGCGCCAGCAGCCAAAACAGGGTGGACACTGAAGCTTTCTTT	few	TRBJ1-1	NA	TRBV4-3
CATSDNLYTGELFF	TGTGCCACCAGTGATAATTTGTACACCGGGGAGCTGTTTTTT	NA	TRBJ2-2	NA	TRBV24-1
CASSLGGGVHEQYF	TGTGCCAGCAGTTTAGGGGGGGGGGTCCACGAGCAGTACTTC	few	TRBJ2-7	TRBD2	TRBV12-3/TRBV12-4
CASCLRGSYYNEQFF	TGTGCCAGCTGCTTGAGGGGGAGTTACTACAATGAGCAGTTCTTC	few	TRBJ2-1	NA	TRBV6-5
CASRPTGGFTEAFF	TGTGCCAGCAGGCCCACAGGGGGTTTCACTGAAGCTTTCTTT	NA	TRBJ1-1	TRBD1	TRBV27
CASSLRADRPEAFF	TGTGCCAGCAGCCTACGGGCAGACCGACCTGAAGCTTTCTTT	few	TRBJ1-1	NA	TRBV7-8
CASSTEGGTNEKLFF	TGTGCCAGTAGTACAGAGGGAGGAACTAATGAAAAACTGTTTTTT	NA	TRBJ1-4	NA	TRBV19
CASSPGLAGALSYEQYF	TGTGCCAGCAGCCCGGGACTAGCGGGGGCTCTCTCCTACGAGCAGTACTTC	NA	TRBJ2-7	TRBD2	TRBV7-9
CASSLVGSGSGNTIYF	TGTGCCAGCAGCTTAGTCGGGTCAGGGTCTGGAAACACCATATATTTT	NA	TRBJ1-3	NA	TRBV7-4
CASSQGWGQSNTGELFF	TGCGCCAGCAGCCAAGGTTGGGGACAGTCGAACACCGGGGAGCTGTTTTTT	few	TRBJ2-2	TRBD1	TRBV4-1
CASSPLGAYQPQHF	TGTGCCAGCAGCCCGCTTGGGGCCTATCAGCCCCAGCATTTT	few	TRBJ1-5	NA	TRBV7-6
CASSPGGAANYGYTF	TGTGCCAGCAGCCCAGGGGGAGCGGCTAACTATGGCTACACCTTC	NA	TRBJ1-2	TRBD1	TRBV27
CAISEVTSGVRGQYF	TGTGCCATCAGTGAGGTCACTAGCGGGGTTCGCGGACAGTACTTC	NA	TRBJ2-5	TRBD2	TRBV10-3
CASKLSSAGAPGNEQFF	TGTGCCAGCAAACTTAGTTCCGCGGGGGCCCCTGGGAATGAGCAGTTCTTC	NA	TRBJ2-1	NA	TRBV7-6
CASSRDRYPHLGNEQFF	TGTGCCAGCAGCAGGGACAGGTATCCCCACCTAGGCAATGAGCAGTTCTTC	NA	TRBJ2-1	TRBD1	TRBV6-1
CASSLLSGRYEQYF	TGTGCCAGCAGTTTACTTAGCGGGCGGTACGAGCAGTACTTC	few	TRBJ2-7	TRBD2	TRBV27
CASSPGDTPSNYGYTF	TGTGCCAGCAGCCCGGGGGACACGCCATCTAACTATGGCTACACCTTC	NA	TRBJ1-2	NA	TRBV5-3
CATRVGGNSGANVLTF	TGTGCCACCAGGGTCGGAGGGAACTCTGGGGCCAACGTCCTGACTTTC	NA	TRBJ2-6	NA	TRBV10-3
CASSASRGGKLFF	TGTGCCAGCAGCGCAAGCAGGGGTGGAAAACTGTTTTTT	few	TRBJ1-4	NA	TRBV7-9
CASSPHGGGYTF	TGTGCCAGCAGTCCTCATGGGGGTGGCTACACCTTC	NA	TRBJ1-2	NA	TRBV6-6
CASSQEPDPGSPLHF	TGCGCCAGCAGCCAAGAACCCGACCCCGGTTCACCCCTCCACTTT	few	TRBJ1-6	NA	TRBV4-3
CASRLIPGQGTVEQFF	TGTGCCAGCAGACTGATCCCGGGACAGGGTACCGTTGAGCAGTTCTTC	few	TRBJ2-1	TRBD1	TRBV12-3/TRBV12-4
CASSGQGGANYGYTF	TGTGCCAGCAGCGGACAGGGGGGAGCTAACTATGGCTACACCTTC	NA	TRBJ1-2	TRBD1	TRBV2
CASSGGQVWSNQPQHF	TGTGCCAGCAGTGGAGGACAGGTTTGGAGCAATCAGCCCCAGCATTTT	NA	TRBJ1-5	TRBD1	TRBV12-3/TRBV12-4
CASSPPSSGGEPGELFF	TGTGCCAGCAGTCCGCCTAGTAGCGGGGGGGAACCCGGGGAGCTGTTTTTT	NA	TRBJ2-2	TRBD2	TRBV12-3/TRBV12-4
CASSDSWQGAKAFF	TGTGCCAGCAGTGACTCTTGGCAGGGGGCGAAGGCTTTCTTT	NA	TRBJ1-1	TRBD1	TRBV6-4
CASSHSSGGARDTQYF	TGTGCCAGCAGTCATAGCTCAGGGGGCGCAAGGGATACGCAGTATTTT	many	TRBJ2-3	TRBD1	TRBV7-2
CASSQQRVAGGGEQFF	TGCGCCAGCAGCCAACAGAGGGTAGCGGGGGGGGGTGAGCAGTTCTTC	NA	TRBJ2-1	TRBD2	TRBV4-3
CASSQDSAGANTDTQYF	TGCGCCAGCAGCCAAGATTCCGCGGGGGCGAACACAGATACGCAGTATTTT	few	TRBJ2-3	NA	TRBV4-3
CASSPAGVAFF	TGTGCCAGCAGCCCCGCAGGGGTTGCTTTCTTT	few	TRBJ1-1	NA	TRBV7-9
CASSYGGYGYTF	TGTGCCAGCAGTTATGGGGGGTATGGCTACACCTTC	many	TRBJ1-2	NA	TRBV6-2/TRBV6-3
CASGFDLEQYGYTF	TGTGCTAGTGGTTTTGACCTGGAACAATATGGCTACACCTTC	few	TRBJ1-2	NA	TRBV12-5
CASSLSPPTTEAFF	TGTGCCAGCAGCTTAAGTCCGCCGACCACTGAAGCTTTCTTT	many	TRBJ1-1	NA	TRBV7-3
CASRPSGGPNEQFF	TGTGCCAGTAGACCAAGCGGGGGACCCAATGAGCAGTTCTTC	few	TRBJ2-1	TRBD2	TRBV6-5